What follows are 12 T cell receptor beta chains derived from one specimen sequenced in a study of shared clonotypes between healthy human individuals. Sequenced by immunoSEQ multiplex PCR; TCRdb stores in-frame clones only, minus some. The sample yields 1 million to 1.2 million clones, roughly 80% seen once. Sequenced input: memory CD4+ T cells from PBMCs. Subset: CD45RA-negative fraction. These receptors all stem from a man between 18 and 35 years old in good health. Some clones in this sample may be carry-over from other donors' samples.

This sequence joins TRBV27 and TRBJ1-2; TRBD1 matches at 7 bases. Germline CDR1 MNHEY, CDR2 SMNVEV (reference sequence). J was trimmed by 0 bases and V by 5 bases; bases with no gene match: 6. This CDR3 region has 15 residues. In DNA form, the CDR3 reads TGTGCCAGCAGTCCAGGGGGGGGTCCTAACTATGGCTACACCTTC. It translates to CASSPGGGPNYGYTF.

The rearrangement uses TRBV28 and TRBJ1-2, with 9 nucleotides matching TRBD1. Per the germline V gene, CDR1 is MDHEN and CDR2 is SYDVKM. V shed 5 bases, J shed 6 bases, and the junction held 13 bases outside the gene matches. The CDR3 is made up of 16 amino acids. The CDR3 reads CASSAPGTGILDGYTF. DNA of the CDR3: TGTGCCAGCAGTGCACCCGGGACAGGGATTTTGGATGGCTACACCTTC.

This clone appeared many times. The CDR3 DNA reads TGCGCCAGTCCGTATCCGGGGCAGCCCCAGCATTTT. This encodes CASPYPGQPQHF. The chain couples TRBV23-1 to TRBJ1-5, with unresolved D. TRBV23-1 is marked as an open reading frame, function uncertain. Trimming pared 9 bases from V and 7 bases from J, leaving 13 bases between. This CDR3 is built from 12 residues.

The chain links TRBV2 to TRBJ2-3; possible D gene TRBD1, 5 bases. The V gene lost 6 bases and the J gene lost 10 bases, with 20 bases spanning the gap. The CDR3 extends over 14 amino acids. CDR1 is SNHLY and CDR2 is FYNNEI in the germline V gene. CDR3 residues: CASSRQRAMGAQYF. CDR3 DNA: TGTGCCAGCAGCCGACAGCGTGCGATGGGCGCGCAGTATTTT.

This clone was seen more than once but under ten times. The chain is built from TRBV10-3 and TRBJ2-7, with D perhaps matching TRBD2 (5 bases). CDR3 size: 15 residues. V was clipped by 2 bases and J by 2 bases, with 13 bases between them. Germline V lookup: CDR1 ENHRY, CDR2 SYGVKD. CDR3 nucleotides: TGTGCCATCAGTGAGGGGTTGGCGGGCCCCTACGAGCAGTACTTC. Translated: CAISEGLAGPYEQYF.

This clone was detected a few times. The rearrangement links TRBV18 to TRBJ1-1; D is perhaps TRBD1 (6 bases). Deletions cut 3 bases from V and 11 bases from J, with 25 bases between. CDR3 size: 16 residues. Germline lookup yields CDR1 KGHSH and CDR2 LQKENI. The CDR3 spells CASSPSSGHKVIRAFF. The CDR3 bases are TGTGCCAGCTCACCCTCCTCGGGACACAAAGTAATACGGGCTTTCTTT.

V and J are TRBV2 and TRBJ2-5; 10 bases are a match to TRBD2. In germline, CDR1 is SNHLY, CDR2 FYNNEI. The CDR3 consists of 15 residues. With V trimmed by 3 bases and J by 5 bases, 6 bases remained unmatched. The CDR3 is CASSESLAGVETQYF. The CDR3 DNA is TGTGCCAGCAGTGAGAGTCTAGCGGGAGTGGAGACCCAGTACTTC.

The chain employs TRBV9 and TRBJ2-6; D is undetermined. Between the trimmed V and J ends, which lost 0 bases and 2 bases, there was a span of 12 bases. Germline loops: CDR1 SGDLS, CDR2 YYNGEE. The CDR3 extends over 17 amino acids. The CDR3 DNA follows: TGTGCCAGCAGCGTAGGGGGATGGAGTGCTGGGGCCAACGTCCTGACTTTC. This gives the protein CASSVGGWSAGANVLTF.

V and J are TRBV2 and TRBJ2-3; D gene uncertain. Germline V lookup: CDR1 SNHLY, CDR2 FYNNEI. CDR3 length: 12 residues. The ends were cut back, 7 bases at V and 3 bases at J, with 8 bases in the middle. Here the CDR3 reads CASILRTDTQYF. For the CDR3, the DNA is TGTGCCAGCATATTGAGAACAGATACGCAGTATTTT.

This rearrangement joins TRBV5-1 to TRBJ2-3; 7 bases map to TRBD1. CDR1 is SGHRS, CDR2 YFSETQ, per germline. The ends lost 0 bases at V and 0 bases at J; junction bases unmatched: 4. This CDR3 contains 16 residues. CDR3 nucleotide sequence: TGCGCCAGCAGCTTGGTAGGGACAGATAGCACAGATACGCAGTATTTT. Translation gives CASSLVGTDSTDTQYF. Full variable domain (outside the CDR3, taken from reference TRBV5-1 and TRBJ2-3): KAGVTQTPRYLIKTRGQQVTLSCSPISGHRSVSWYQQTPGQGLQFLFEYFSETQRNKGNFPGRFSGRQFSNSRSEMNVSTLELGDSALYLCASSLVGTDSTDTQYFGPGTRLTVL.

This rearrangement joins TRBV11-2 to TRBJ1-2; D remains ambiguous. The V end was cut by 5 bases, the J end by 4 bases, with 20 bases between. Per germline, CDR1 SGHAT and CDR2 FQNNGV. CDR3 length: 16 residues. The CDR3 protein is CASSALRRASSYGYTF. Written as DNA, the CDR3 is TGTGCCAGCAGCGCCCTCCGAAGGGCCTCCTCCTATGGCTACACCTTC.

This chain connects TRBV6-6 to TRBJ2-7, with D perhaps matching TRBD1 or TRBD2 (5 bases each). V lost 2 bases, J lost 0 bases, and 11 bases lay in between. Germline CDR1 and CDR2: MNHNY and SVGAGI (reference sequence). The CDR3 spans 15 residues. As DNA, the CDR3 is TGTGCCAGCAGTTACGGGACCCTCGGCTCCTACGAGCAGTACTTC. As protein: CASSYGTLGSYEQYF.